The T cell receptor (beta chain) under discussion was sequenced for a study of T cell clonality in common variable immunodeficiency. Profiled with immunoSEQ multiplex PCR; TCRdb holds only in-frame clones, not every one. Listed here are around 45,000 clones without any singletons, the top ten holding about 6%. Trimming shortened V by 2 bases and J by 0 bases, and 14 bases separated the two germline ends. The CDR3 is made up of 17 amino acids. CDR1 MNHNS and CDR2 SASEGT come from the germline V gene. This clone was seen ten or more times. What it binds is unknown. The read finishes 3 residues shy of the CDR3 end, and the germline J gene is used to complete it. Study-wide results and caveats: CVID subjects had higher TCRbeta clonality than healthy controls, most marked in about a third.

The chain recombines TRBV6-1 with TRBJ1-5, with D possibly TRBD1 on 6 matching bases. This receptor was identified in a person aged 18 to 75 in good health. Sequencing was carried out using peripheral blood mononuclear cells. CDR3 sequence reads: CASSEWGPVISNQPQHF. Partial CDR3 DNA: TGTGCCAGCAGTGAATGGGGGCCAGTCATTAGCAATCAGCCC.